These 5 T cell receptor beta chains were sequenced from one sample in a study of blood T cell repertoires in COVID-19. Produced via immunoSEQ multiplex PCR; TCRdb's table is partial and in-frame only. The table has some 200,000 clones, 80% to 90% seen once; the top ten hold about 10%. Sequencing was carried out using peripheral blood. Every receptor here comes from a woman of 80 years or more with acute or convalescent COVID-19.

The chain couples TRBV2 to TRBJ1-4; D ambiguous. Trimming took 2 bases from V and 8 from J, leaving 15 bases between them. The CDR3 length is 15 residues. From germline, CDR1 is SNHLY and CDR2 FYNNEI. The CDR3 sequence is CASSEFSGRGEKLFF. For the CDR3, the DNA is TGTGCCAGCAGTGAATTTAGCGGAAGAGGGGAAAAACTGTTTTTT.

The rearrangement uses TRBV30 and TRBJ2-7; 9 nucleotides align to TRBD2. Germline V gives CDR1 GTSNPN, CDR2 SVGIG (reference sequence). V lost 2 bases to trimming and J lost 5 bases; unmatched junction nucleotides: 4. The CDR3 covers 13 residues. The CDR3: CAWSIAGDHEQYF. CDR3 nucleotides: TGTGCCTGGAGTATAGCGGGAGATCACGAGCAGTACTTC.

The rearrangement uses TRBV27 and TRBJ1-3; possible D gene TRBD1, 6 bases. Trimming took off 6 bases at V and 2 bases at J, with 20 bases between the two ends. The CDR3 has 17 amino acids. The germline V gene has CDR1 MNHEY and CDR2 SMNVEV (reference sequence). The CDR3 DNA reads TGTGCCAGCAGCCCACAGGGCCTAAGGTTAACTGGAAACACCATATATTTT. The encoded protein is CASSPQGLRLTGNTIYF.

On this clone: The same CDR3 is also encoded by other DNA sequences in this sample. CDR3 sequence reads: CASSPGLAGTYEQYF. The CDR3 region has the DNA TGTGCCAGCTCACCGGGACTAGCGGGGACCTACGAGCAGTACTTC. J is TRBJ2-7 and V is TRBV18, with TRBD2 matching 13 bases. J was trimmed by 2 bases and V by 3 bases; bases with no gene match: 1. The CDR3 length is 15 residues. Germline CDR1 is KGHSH and CDR2 is LQKENI.

As to this clone: The same CDR3 is also encoded by other DNA sequences in this sample. The J gene is TRBJ2-1, the V gene TRBV11-3; no reliable D call. The CDR3 runs 13 residues. Trimming left V 1 base short and J 5 bases short, with 6 bases between. CDR1 and CDR2 (germline): SGHNT, YENEEA. The DNA of the CDR3 is TGTGCCAGCAGCTTAGGGCGGAACAATGAGCAGTTCTTC. It is translated as CASSLGRNNEQFF.